This entry concerns a single T cell receptor beta chain. Its antigen has not been determined. Base-call qualities are not available, and no considerably larger clone is one nucleotide away. The library came from PCR. TCR sequencing of DNA from cultured CD4+ T cells used the Oncomine TCR Beta short-read assay at the Johns Hopkins FTIC core. The QIAamp micro DNA kit was used to extract genomic DNA from the cultured CD4+ T cells. Oncomine TCR Beta libraries from cultured CD4+ T cells were pooled using unique dual indexes and sequenced on an Illumina iSeq 100. In the paper's pipeline: Non-productive sequences were filtered out, and CDR3s that did not start with C, did not end with F or W, or were shorter than 7 amino acids were discarded. The MANAFEST web application was used to identify antigen-specific clonotypes by comparing peptide-stimulated wells against reference wells and other culture wells. Positive clones required FDR below 0.05, an odds ratio above 5, and productive frequency above 0.1% in at least two of three replicate wells. Cross-reactive clonotypes were defined as significantly expanded in both SARS-CoV-2 spike wells and at least one common cold coronavirus spike condition. CDR3 homology was assessed with Levenshtein distances (stringdist) and unrooted phylogenetic trees (ape) in R version 3.6.1. TCRdb applied fastp at Q25 and MiXCR to the public reads, then kept only in-frame beta chains. Merged by CDR3 protein, the rows form single entries marked with the most common genes and DNA. None of the V and J calls come from the authors' own analysis; TCRdb made them. The sample table records 1,500 to 2,000 distinct CDR3 sequences; about 10% of these occur just once. The ten top clones hold about 13% of the sample.

This sample stems from a study of vaccination and CD4 T cells after COVID-19 (dated by TCRdb to between 2020 and 2023). Study-level background: Six males and four females were included in the convalescent cohort, with two Hispanic individuals, seven Caucasians, two Asians and one multiracial person represented. Participants received two doses of either the Pfizer-BioNTech BNT162b2 vaccine (n=8) or the Moderna mRNA-1273 vaccine (n=2). Control cultures received a CEFX viral epitope pool as the positive control, an HIV-1 Nef peptide pool as the negative control, or no peptide. The spike-specific CD4+ TCR repertoire was compared before and after mRNA vaccination in approximately 9 COVID-19 convalescent patients and a handful of infection-naive healthy vaccine recipients. The cultures were stimulated with overlapping spike peptide pools from SARS-CoV-2 and from the common cold coronaviruses HCoV-NL63, HCoV-OC43 and HCoV-229E. Post-vaccine blood samples were collected a median of around 2.5 months after the second vaccine dose, ranging from about 13 to 250 days. Memory CD4+ T cell crossreactivity between SARS-CoV-2 and common cold coronavirus spike proteins was assessed at the TCR clonotype level in an earlier paper using these donors. Post-COVID blood samples were collected from convalescent patients a median of around 96 days after diagnosis, with a range of roughly 35 to 170 days.

The sample's treatment or condition, from its label and the paper: roughly 10-day PBMC culture with coronavirus spike peptide pools or control peptides (ViraFEST assay). CD4+ T cells from unexposed donors were collected before the COVID-19 pandemic (2011-2018). To expand antigen-specific T cells with peptide pools and then pick out the expanded clonotypes through TCR sequencing, the study relied on the ViraFEST assay. Each well held 2.2 million or so PBMCs cultured with approximately 9.2 ug/ml peptide pools in IMDM containing around 4.5% human AB serum and approximately 10 IU/ml IL-2. On days 3 and 7, half of the culture medium was replaced with fresh IL-2-containing medium. After approximately eleven days of culture, CD4+ T cells were isolated by negative selection with the EasySep CD4+ T cell isolation kit. Unexposed donor CD4+ T cells were tested for reactivity to SARS-CoV-2 S and N and four common cold coronavirus spike pools, as cell number allowed. Ficoll-Paque Plus gradient centrifugation was used to isolate PBMCs from whole blood, and the isolated PBMCs were then either used fresh or cryopreserved at -140C. In general, triplicate wells were set up for every culture condition. Leukapheresis product for the unexposed donors was purchased commercially.

Clipping removes 0 bases from V and 0 bases from J, with 8 as the unmatched junction base count. Based on the germline V gene, the CDR1 and CDR2 sequences are SGDLS and YYNGEE. Spanning cysteine to phenylalanine, the CDR3 consists of 18 amino acids. The read is trimmed to its CDR3 DNA, 54 bases read in frame from base 1. The investigation overall reported the following: Among the post-vaccine SARS-CoV-2-reactive clones in convalescent patients, a median around 90% showed up only after vaccination, which suggests vaccine-specific priming. Nearly all vaccine-specific clones in convalescent patients (304 of 307) were mono-reactive for SARS-CoV-2 spike rather than cross-reactive with common cold coronaviruses. The study included relatively few convalescent patients and did not analyze early timepoints after natural infection. An increase in the median number of SARS-CoV-2-reactive clonotypes from approximately 20 after infection to roughly 38 after vaccination was observed, but the change was not found to be significant.

This receptor chain uses TRBV9 and TRBJ2-3, and 9 junction bases match TRBD2. This clonotype originated in a human donor in good health. Sequenced sample: CD4+ T cells from blood, cultured in vitro. The DNA reads TGTGCCAGCAGCGTAGTCGATAGCGGGGGCCCTAGCACAGATACGCAGTATTTT. Its translation is CASSVVDSGGPSTDTQYF.